The rows below give T cell receptor beta chains drawn from one sample of a study of regulatory T cells in long-lasting Graves disease. TCRdb passed the multiplex PCR reads through MiXCR, listing each CDR3 protein once. The sample contains fewer than 400,000 distinct CDR3 sequences, around 21% of which appear only once. Sequencing used peripheral blood mononuclear cells (PBMCs), obtained when the disease was refractory, from a patient treated with antithyroid drugs. These receptors originate from a female donor with Graves disease. CDR3s include the opening cysteine and the closing phenylalanine or tryptophan. The D gene is left open where the match is weak. Clone size appears in some rows only: once, few, many, or a class for an expanded clone.

V	J	D	size	DNA	CDR3
TRBV6-6	TRBJ2-2	TRBD1	few	TGTGCCAGCAGTTACTCGATCGGGACAGGGTACCCCGGGGAGCTGTTTTTT	CASSYSIGTGYPGELFF
TRBV5-1	TRBJ1-2	-	few	TGCGCCAGCAGCTTGGACGGCGTCGGCTATGGCTACACCTTC	CASSLDGVGYGYTF
TRBV4-1	TRBJ2-7	-	many	TGTGCCAGCAGCCAAGATGGCTACGAGCAGTACTTC	CASSQDGYEQYF
TRBV29-1	TRBJ1-2	-	few	TGCAGCGTTGAGGGGTTAGGGTCTAACTATGGCTACACCTTC	CSVEGLGSNYGYTF
TRBV12-3/TRBV12-4	TRBJ2-2	-	many	TGTGCCAGCAGTTTTGGAGAAGCCGGGGAGCTGTTTTTT	CASSFGEAGELFF
TRBV7-2	TRBJ2-7	-	-	TGTGCCAGCAGCCTAACAAGAGGTATAGAGCAGTACTTC	CASSLTRGIEQYF
TRBV12-3/TRBV12-4	TRBJ2-7	TRBD1	many	TGTGCCAGCAGCCGAAACCCGGGACAGGGGAACTACGAGCAGTACTTC	CASSRNPGQGNYEQYF
TRBV6-1	TRBJ2-7	TRBD2	few	TGTGCCAGCAGCGGACTAGCGGGGTCCGAGCAGTACTTC	CASSGLAGSEQYF
TRBV28	TRBJ2-5	-	many	TGTGCCAGCAGTTTAGTAGCAGGGAGGGAGACCCAGTACTTC	CASSLVAGRETQYF
TRBV7-9	TRBJ1-6	TRBD1	-	TGTGCCAGCAGCCTAGACAGGGGGAATTCACCCCTCCACTTT	CASSLDRGNSPLHF
TRBV27	TRBJ1-1	TRBD1	many	TGTGCCAGCAGTCCCAGGACAGGCTACGGGGCTTTCTTT	CASSPRTGYGAFF
TRBV29-1	TRBJ1-1	-	-	TGCAGCGTTGGTGCGGAGGCTGAAGCTTTCTTT	CSVGAEAEAFF
TRBV13	TRBJ2-7	-	-	TGTGCCAGCAGCTTGTCCCCAGAGAGTTCGATCGACGAGCAGTACTTC	CASSLSPESSIDEQYF
TRBV10-3	TRBJ2-7	TRBD1	-	TGTGCCATCAGTGGTGACAGGGCCTTAGCTTACGAGCAGTACTTC	CAISGDRALAYEQYF
TRBV20-1	TRBJ2-7	-	-	TGCAGTGCTAGTGAGGAAACGAGCTCCTACGAGCAGTACTTC	CSASEETSSYEQYF
TRBV2	TRBJ2-2	-	many	TGTGCCAGCAGTGAAGTGCAGAGGGCCGGCGGGGAGCTGTTTTTT	CASSEVQRAGGELFF
TRBV28	TRBJ1-4	TRBD1	many	TGTGCCAGCAGCTGGATGGGACAGGTTAATGAAAAACTGTTTTTT	CASSWMGQVNEKLFF
TRBV7-9	TRBJ2-1	-	-	TGTGCCAGCAGCTCCTTCCGGGACCCTCCGTACAATGAGCAGTTCTTC	CASSSFRDPPYNEQFF
TRBV7-2	TRBJ1-4	-	-	TGTGCCAGCAGCTTAGGAATCGGGCAGATAAATGAAAAACTGTTTTTT	CASSLGIGQINEKLFF
TRBV6-1	TRBJ1-5	-	few	TGTGCCAGCTTCGGACAAGGAGGGGTCAATCAGCCCCAGCATTTT	CASFGQGGVNQPQHF
TRBV10-3	TRBJ1-1	TRBD1	-	TGTGCCATCAGTGGGGGGACAGGGCAGGCAAGCTTT	CAISGGTGQASF
TRBV29-1	TRBJ1-1	-	many	TGCAGCGTTTTCAAGAACACTGAAGCTTTCTTT	CSVFKNTEAFF
TRBV18	TRBJ1-1	-	few	TGTGCCAGCTCACCGAAGGGGGGCCCTGAAGCTTTCTTT	CASSPKGGPEAFF
TRBV28	TRBJ1-5	-	many	TGTGCCAGCAGGGAAAACGAATACAATCAGCCCCAGCATTTT	CASRENEYNQPQHF
TRBV11-2	TRBJ2-1	-	-	TGTGCCAGCAGCTTATCTGTAGGCGATGAGCAGTTCTTC	CASSLSVGDEQFF
TRBV30	TRBJ1-2	TRBD1	-	TGTGCCTGGAACAGGGGGGATGGCTACACCTTC	CAWNRGDGYTF
TRBV20-1	TRBJ2-7	-	-	TGCAGTGGGCTAAAAGGCTACGAGCAGTACTTC	CSGLKGYEQYF
TRBV7-2	TRBJ1-6	TRBD1	few	TGTGCCAGCAGCTTAGGGGGACAGGGGTCAGGTAATTCACCCCTCCACTTT	CASSLGGQGSGNSPLHF
TRBV4-3	TRBJ1-1	-	-	TGCGCCAGCAGCCAAAAATACAACACTGAAGCTTTCTTT	CASSQKYNTEAFF
TRBV6-2/TRBV6-3	TRBJ1-5	-	many	TGTGCCAGCAGTTACTCGGCGGGGGAGGCTCAACATCAGCCCCAGCATTTT	CASSYSAGEAQHQPQHF
TRBV6-2/TRBV6-3	TRBJ1-1	-	few	TGTGCCAGCTGTAAGGTTGGGGGGCGCGGGGTGACTGAAGCTTTCTTT	CASCKVGGRGVTEAFF
TRBV7-6	TRBJ2-5	-	-	TGTGCCAGCAGCTTGCACCGGCAAGAGACCCAGTACTTC	CASSLHRQETQYF
TRBV12-5	TRBJ2-1	-	-	TGTGCTAGTGGTTCCAACATAACGGGCCCTGAGCAGTTCTTC	CASGSNITGPEQFF
TRBV11-2	TRBJ2-5	-	many	TGTGCCAGCAGCTTCACAACTTCGGAGACCCAGTACTTC	CASSFTTSETQYF
TRBV6-2/TRBV6-3	TRBJ2-7	TRBD2	few	TGTGCCAGCAGTACAACTAGCGGGGGTACCTACGAGCAGTACTTC	CASSTTSGGTYEQYF
TRBV5-1	TRBJ2-7	-	few	TGCGCCAGCGGCTTGGATGGGCAGGGTTCCTACGAGCAGTACTTC	CASGLDGQGSYEQYF
TRBV15	TRBJ1-3	TRBD1	few	TGTGCCACCAGCAGAGACCCCGGGACAGCAACTGGAAACACCATATATTTT	CATSRDPGTATGNTIYF
TRBV12-3/TRBV12-4	TRBJ1-4	-	many	TGTGCCAGCAGGGGAGGAGAAAAACTGTTTTTT	CASRGGEKLFF
TRBV20-1	TRBJ2-7	TRBD2	few	TGCAGTGCTAGAGAGCCTAGCGGGAGTGGCGAGCAGTACTTC	CSAREPSGSGEQYF
TRBV19	TRBJ1-6	-	many	TGTGCCAGTAGAACCGGGACTTCCAATTCACCCCTCCACTTT	CASRTGTSNSPLHF
TRBV20-1	TRBJ2-4	TRBD1	many	TGCAGTGCTAGGGGACAGGGCAAAAACATTCAGTACTTC	CSARGQGKNIQYF
TRBV10-2	TRBJ1-2	TRBD1	-	TGCGCCAGCAGTGAGTCTGCGGGACAGGGTATCGGTGGCTACACCTTC	CASSESAGQGIGGYTF
TRBV12-3/TRBV12-4	TRBJ2-7	TRBD1	many	TGTGCCAGCAGTTTAAGGACAGGGGTCGACGAGCAGTACTTC	CASSLRTGVDEQYF
TRBV19	TRBJ2-5	TRBD2	few	TGTGCCAGTGGTACCGGGACTAGCATTACGTCGGGCCAAGAGACCCAGTACTTC	CASGTGTSITSGQETQYF
TRBV28	TRBJ1-2	-	many	TGTGCCAGCAGGGACGGGTATGGCTACACCTTC	CASRDGYGYTF
TRBV28	TRBJ2-2	-	few	TGTGCCAGCAGTTCCGGACAGTTGGGGAAAGGGGAGCTGTTTTTT	CASSSGQLGKGELFF
TRBV2	TRBJ2-6	-	many	TGTGCCAGCAGTGAATCAGCAGCCGGGGCCAACGTCCTGACTTTC	CASSESAAGANVLTF
TRBV20-1	TRBJ2-5	TRBD2	few	TGCAGTGCTTCTCGCGGGGGGGACCCGCAAGGGACCCAGTACTTC	CSASRGGDPQGTQYF
TRBV7-2	TRBJ2-7	TRBD1	many	TGTGCCAGCAGCCGGGACAGGGGAGGCTACGAGCAGTACTTC	CASSRDRGGYEQYF
TRBV18	TRBJ2-7	TRBD2	few	TGTGCCAGCTCACTGACTTCACCGGGACTAGCGTACGAGCAGTACTTC	CASSLTSPGLAYEQYF
TRBV7-6	TRBJ2-2	TRBD1	-	TGTGCCAGCAGCTTAGCTCCGGGACAGGATGCCGGGGAGCTGTTTTTT	CASSLAPGQDAGELFF
TRBV28	TRBJ2-7	-	many	TGTGCCAGCAGTATCTCCGGGACTGCCCCGGGCGAGCAGTACTTC	CASSISGTAPGEQYF
TRBV6-1	TRBJ2-7	-	many	TGTGCCAGCAGTGAAGCGCTAACATTCTACGAGCAGTACTTC	CASSEALTFYEQYF
TRBV6-1	TRBJ1-5	TRBD1	many	TGTGCCAGCGTTGGGACAGTTAGCAATCAGCCCCAGCATTTT	CASVGTVSNQPQHF
TRBV28	TRBJ2-7	TRBD1	many	TGTGCCAGCAGTACCCGGGACAGTACCTACGAGCAGTACTTC	CASSTRDSTYEQYF
TRBV7-2	TRBJ2-7	-	many	TGTGCCAGCAGCTTAGCGATGGCCTACGAGCAGTACTTC	CASSLAMAYEQYF
TRBV12-3/TRBV12-4	TRBJ2-5	TRBD2	-	TGTGCCAGCAGTTTTGCATCTAGCGGACAAGAGACCCAGTACTTC	CASSFASSGQETQYF
TRBV4-3	TRBJ1-4	-	-	TGCGCCAGCAGCCAAGATCCGGTGGCGGGGGCAGGAGAAAAACTGTTTTTT	CASSQDPVAGAGEKLFF
TRBV7-8	TRBJ2-7	-	-	TGTGCCAGCAGCCTGCAAACTGGGCCCTACGAGCAGTACTTC	CASSLQTGPYEQYF
TRBV18	TRBJ1-5	TRBD1	-	TGTGCCAGCTCACCGGGACAGGGGGGATCTATAAGCAATCAGCCCCAGCATTTT	CASSPGQGGSISNQPQHF